The following is a TCR beta chain sequence with its context. From blood, roughly 220-550 ng of genomic DNA served as TRB template. This CDR3 contains 15 residues. V was clipped by 2 bases and J by 1 base, with 11 bases between them. Germline CDR1 LGHNA, CDR2 YSLEER. This entry comes from a study of T and B cells in COVID-19 patients. BIOMED2 TRB-A/B primer pools were used in multiplex TRB PCR. TCRdb ran MiXCR on the multiplex PCR reads and lists one entry per CDR3 protein. The table has over 7,000 distinct CDR3 sequences, roughly 27% seen once. This sequence was found in a human donor who had recovered from COVID-19. The sequencing sample was made of blood. The genes are TRBV4-3 and TRBJ1-1; no clear D gene. CDR3 amino acids: CASSQYRIPNTEAFF. In DNA, the CDR3 is TGCGCCAGCAGCCAATACCGTATCCCGAACACTGAAGCTTTCTTT.